One T cell receptor beta chain is described in this entry. This clone may be a read error of a much larger clone one base away. The CDR3 totals 13 residues. Germline V gene sequence: CDR1 DFQATT, CDR2 SNEGSKA (reference sequence). Using RNA template, CDR3s of TCR alpha and beta were amplified with iRepertoire arm-PCR. For one-step reverse transcription and amplification, about 85-400 ng of tissue mRNA or PBMC total RNA was used. Each CDR3 protein gets one entry after TCRdb re-called the multiplex PCR reads with MiXCR. The table records fewer than 110,000 distinct CDR3 sequences, around 31% of them present only once. This record comes from a study of glioma-infiltrating T cells.

The chain carries TRBV20-1 and TRBJ1-2; maybe TRBD1 (5 bases). Sequencing was performed on glioma tissue, nonneoplastic brain tissue, or PBMCs (not recorded which). This TCR came from a human donor with low-grade glioma or glioblastoma, undergoing nonglioma brain surgery, or in good health (not recorded which). CDR3 region: CSTGAQDGYRYTF. DNA for the CDR3: TGCAGTACCGGGGCCCAGGATGGCTATCGCTACACCTTC.